A single sample gave rise to the 23 T cell receptor beta chains below, sequenced in a study of T cells after yellow fever vaccination. TCRdb itself ran the 5' RACE reads through MiXCR, one entry per CDR3 protein. The top ten clones hold more than 13% of a sample with hundreds of thousands of distinct CDR3 sequences, 13% of them seen once. The sample here was PBMCs, taken on the day of the yellow fever booster vaccination. Receptors originate from a man aged 25 to 40 who received the YFV17D yellow fever vaccine.

V usage is TRBV24-1 and J usage is TRBJ1-5, with D uncertain. Germline loops: CDR1 KGHDR, CDR2 SFDVKD. The CDR3 runs 13 residues. V lost 3 bases and J 10 bases, leaving 12 bases between the germline ends. The CDR3 nucleotides read TGTGCCACCAGTGATACCGGCCAGTTACCCCAGCATTTT. Its protein product is CATSDTGQLPQHF.

Only a few counts were recorded for this clonotype. The CDR3, as DNA: TGCAGTGCTAGAGAGTTAGTTGGGACAGGGGGCGTTTACAATGAGCAGTTCTTC. The encoded protein is CSARELVGTGGVYNEQFF. This rearrangement joins TRBV20-1 to TRBJ2-1, with TRBD1 identical over 12 bases. CDR1 is DFQATT and CDR2 is SNEGSKA in the germline V gene (reference sequence). The ends lost 0 bases at V and 4 bases at J; junction bases unmatched: 10. The CDR3 extends over 18 amino acids.

The rearrangement links TRBV20-1 to TRBJ2-2, with D perhaps TRBD1 or TRBD2 (6 bases each). This CDR3 is built from 13 residues. Per the germline V gene, CDR1 is DFQATT and CDR2 is SNEGSKA (reference sequence). V was cut by 7 bases and J by 1 base, with 10 bases left in between. The CDR3 region is CSGGTRNTGELFF. DNA for the CDR3: TGCAGTGGCGGGACAAGGAACACCGGGGAGCTGTTTTTT.

This clonotype has only a few counts. The chain carries TRBV4-2 and TRBJ2-2; 12 positions match TRBD1. Losses at the gene ends were 3 bases for V and 6 bases for J; bases not matched to a gene: 17. Germline V gene sequence: CDR1 LGHNA, CDR2 YNFKEQ. The CDR3 has 20 residues. The CDR3 protein is CASSQIGHSGTGGMAGELFF. The CDR3 DNA is TGTGCCAGCAGCCAGATTGGACACTCCGGGACAGGGGGCATGGCCGGGGAGCTGTTTTTT.

V gene TRBV19 combines with J gene TRBJ1-2; D gene ambiguous. Germline CDR1 and CDR2: LNHDA and SQIVND (reference sequence). The CDR3 extends over 12 amino acids. The V end was cut by 8 bases, the J end by 11 bases, with 18 bases between. The CDR3 DNA follows: TGTGCCAGTTCCCCCACACGTTTGGGGTACACCTTC. Its translation is CASSPTRLGYTF.

This clonotype has a handful of counts. The chain is built from TRBV9 and TRBJ2-1; a possible D gene is TRBD2 (6 bases). V was pared by 4 bases and J by 9 bases, with 20 bases between. There are 15 residues in the CDR3. The germline V gene encodes CDR1 SGDLS and CDR2 YYNGEE. In nucleotides, the CDR3 is TGTGCCAGCAGCCCAGAGCAGCGACTAGTAACTGAGCAGTTCTTC. It codes for CASSPEQRLVTEQFF.

At least ten counts were recorded for this clonotype. CDR3 loop: CASSARYEQYF. As DNA, the CDR3 is TGTGCCAGCAGCGCACGCTACGAGCAGTACTTC. This chain connects TRBV7-8 to TRBJ2-7; D is unclear. The germline V gene encodes CDR1 SGHVS and CDR2 FQNEAQ. The CDR3 loop spans 11 amino acids. Trimming removed 5 bases from V and 3 bases from J, with 5 bases in between.

This clonotype was seen a handful of times. The chain has TRBV10-3 and TRBJ2-2; D is possibly TRBD2 (5 bases). The germline gives CDR1 ENHRY, CDR2 SYGVKD. The CDR3 is made up of 16 amino acids. Trimming shortened V by 3 bases and J by 2 bases, and 13 bases separated the two germline ends. The CDR3, as DNA: TGTGCCATCAGTGAAGGAAATAGCGTTAACACCGGGGAGCTGTTTTTT. As protein: CAISEGNSVNTGELFF.

This chain joins TRBV20-1 and TRBJ2-1; D is uncertain. Looked up from germline, CDR1 is DFQATT and CDR2 is SNEGSKA (reference sequence). Between the trimmed V and J ends, which lost 0 bases and 1 base, there was a span of 10 bases. The CDR3 is made up of 15 amino acids. CDR3: CSARDFGKSYNEQFF. CDR3 nucleotides: TGCAGTGCTAGAGATTTTGGCAAGTCCTACAATGAGCAGTTCTTC.

The chain carries TRBV6-2 or TRBV6-3 and TRBJ1-5; D gene ambiguous. There are 12 residues in the CDR3. V was cut by 2 bases and J by 6 bases, with 5 bases left in between. Germline-derived CDR1 and CDR2 are MNHEY and SVGEGT. Here the CDR3 DNA reads TGTGCCAGCAGTTACCTCGCTCAGCCCCAGCATTTT. It codes for CASSYLAQPQHF.

This chain joins TRBV6-5 and TRBJ2-1; D gene ambiguous. CDR1 and CDR2 from the germline V gene are MNHEY and SVGAGI. The CDR3 runs to 14 residues. The V gene lost 0 bases and the J gene lost 4 bases, with 7 bases spanning the gap. The CDR3 DNA reads as TGTGCCAGCAGTTACTCCGTAGGGTACAATGAGCAGTTCTTC. This gives the protein CASSYSVGYNEQFF.

This chain uses TRBV3-1 with TRBJ2-7; TRBD2 agrees at 15 bases. CDR3 size: 15 residues. J lost 6 bases, V lost 0 bases, and 0 bases had no gene match. Germline-derived CDR1 and CDR2 are LGHDT and YNNKEL (reference sequence). CDR3: CASSQEGLAGGEQYF. Here the CDR3 DNA reads TGTGCCAGCAGCCAAGAGGGACTAGCGGGGGGCGAGCAGTACTTC.

The chain couples TRBV6-2 or TRBV6-3 to TRBJ2-5, with D possibly TRBD2 on 6 matching bases. With 0 bases removed from V and 1 base from J, the gap between germline ends came to 9 bases. Germline CDR1 MNHEY, CDR2 SVGEGT. CDR3 length equals 15 residues. The CDR3 DNA reads as TGTGCCAGCAGTTACTCCCGGGAGAGCCAAGAGACCCAGTACTTC. It yields the protein CASSYSRESQETQYF.

The CDR3 here is CASTPKREQYF. CDR3 DNA sequence: TGTGCCAGCACCCCGAAGAGGGAGCAGTACTTC. This chain uses TRBV7-2 with TRBJ2-7; no definite D call. Germline-derived CDR1 and CDR2 are SGHTA and FQGNSA. CDR3 length: 11 residues. The V and J ends lost 7 bases and 7 bases respectively, with 11 bases between them.

V gene TRBV7-2 combines with J gene TRBJ2-7; 7 bases are a match to TRBD1. The CDR3 contains 16 residues. The germline V gene has CDR1 SGHTA and CDR2 FQGNSA. V trimming: 3 bases; J trimming: 3 bases; junction bases outside the gene matches: 11. The DNA of the CDR3 is TGTGCCAGCAGCTTTTCCACGCGAAGGGGGCTCTACGAGCAGTACTTC. Protein product: CASSFSTRRGLYEQYF.

In its sample, this clonotype was seen many times. This chain uses TRBV7-3 with TRBJ2-5; no clear D gene. Trimming took 2 bases from V and 2 from J, leaving 9 bases between them. Germline CDR1 SGHTA, CDR2 FQGTGA. The CDR3 length is 14 residues. CDR3 in DNA: TGTGCCAGCAGCTTAGGGCGCTCGCAAGAGACCCAGTACTTC. Protein: CASSLGRSQETQYF.

In its sample, this clonotype was seen a few times. V is TRBV7-2 and J is TRBJ2-1; D ambiguous. Trimming cost V 4 bases and J 15 bases, with 13 bases left between them. The length of the CDR3 is 11 residues. CDR1 SGHTA and CDR2 FQGNSA come from the germline V gene. The CDR3 DNA reads TGTGCCAGCAGCTCGGGCGTAACGGGGTTCTTC. This translates into CASSSGVTGFF.

The chain employs TRBV29-1 and TRBJ2-7, with D possibly being TRBD2 (6 bases). CDR1 is SQVTM, CDR2 ANQGSEA, per germline. The length of the CDR3 is 12 residues. The V end lost 3 bases, the J end lost 7 bases, and 13 bases lay between the germline ends. CDR3 loop: CSVEEGMGEQYF. The CDR3 nucleotides are TGCAGCGTTGAGGAGGGCATGGGAGAGCAGTACTTC.

In this sample, this clonotype turned up a few times. The V call is TRBV6-5, the J call TRBJ2-7; TRBD1 matches at 7 bases. CDR3 length: 15 amino acids. Germline V CDR1 and CDR2: MNHEY, SVGAGI. V lost 2 bases and J lost 1; bases outside the gene matches: 5. The CDR3 nucleotides are TGTGCCAGCAGTTACCGACAGGGACGTTCCTACGAGCAGTACTTC. It translates to CASSYRQGRSYEQYF.

The chain links TRBV12-3 or TRBV12-4 to TRBJ1-1, with a weak D call TRBD1 (6 bases). V lost 5 bases, J lost 1 base, and 14 bases lay in between. The CDR3 has 15 residues. The CDR3 coding sequence is TGTGCCAGCAGTACGCCAGGGGCTACGAACACTGAAGCTTTCTTT. Translating it yields CASSTPGATNTEAFF.

The genes are TRBV14 and TRBJ2-7, with TRBD2 identical over 9 bases. With V trimmed by 1 base and J by 2 bases, 15 bases remained unmatched. In germline, CDR1 is SGHDN, CDR2 FVKESK. The CDR3 loop spans 19 amino acids. The CDR3 nucleotides are TGTGCCAGCAGCCAAGGCCCCCCTAGCGGGACAAACTGGGCCTACGAGCAGTACTTC. This codes for CASSQGPPSGTNWAYEQYF.

This clonotype was seen a handful of times. The V and J genes are TRBV7-2 and TRBJ2-3; D gene unclear. This CDR3 has 13 residues. Trimming pared 5 bases from V and 2 bases from J, leaving 8 bases between. CDR1 and CDR2 (germline): SGHTA, FQGNSA. The DNA of the CDR3 is TGTGCCAGCAGCACGTCGTACACAGATACGCAGTATTTT. Its protein is CASSTSYTDTQYF.

A remark on this clonotype: A read error may account for a junction end that differs from germline. The rearrangement joins TRBV7-7 to TRBJ2-2, with D possibly TRBD1 on 6 matching bases. Per the germline V gene, CDR1 is SSHAT and CDR2 is FNYEAQ (reference sequence). The CDR3 extends over 15 amino acids. CDR3 sequence (DNA): TGTGCTAGCAGCCCGGGCAGGGGTGACGCCGGGGAGCTGTTTTTT. Amino acids: CASSPGRGDAGELFF.